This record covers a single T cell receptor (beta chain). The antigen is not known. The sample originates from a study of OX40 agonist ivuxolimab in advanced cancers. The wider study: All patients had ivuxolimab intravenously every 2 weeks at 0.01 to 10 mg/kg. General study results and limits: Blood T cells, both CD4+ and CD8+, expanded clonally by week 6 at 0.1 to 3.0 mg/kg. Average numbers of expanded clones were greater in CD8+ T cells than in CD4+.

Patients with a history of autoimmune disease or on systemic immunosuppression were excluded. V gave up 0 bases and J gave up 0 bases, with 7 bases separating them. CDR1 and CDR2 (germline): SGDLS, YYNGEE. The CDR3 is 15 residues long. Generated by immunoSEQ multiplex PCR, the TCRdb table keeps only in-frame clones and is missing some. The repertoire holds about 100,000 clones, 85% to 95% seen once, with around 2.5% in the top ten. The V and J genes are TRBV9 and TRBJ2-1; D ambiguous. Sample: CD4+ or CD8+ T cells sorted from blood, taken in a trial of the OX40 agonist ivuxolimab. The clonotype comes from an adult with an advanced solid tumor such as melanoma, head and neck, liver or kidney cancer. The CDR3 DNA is TGTGCCAGCAGCGTAGACTCCAGCTCCTACAATGAGCAGTTCTTC. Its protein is CASSVDSSSYNEQFF. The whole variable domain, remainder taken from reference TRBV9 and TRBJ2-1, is DSGVTQTPKHLITATGQRVTLRCSPRSGDLSVYWYQQSLDQGLQFLIQYYNGEERAKGNILERFSAQQFPDLHSELNLSSLELGDSALYFCASSVDSSSYNEQFFGPGTRLTVL.